This TCR beta chain was identified during a study of human thymus T cells. The study's findings and limits: Among thymic and blood repertoires, usage of V and J genes appeared biased.

With regard to this clone: The antigen is not known.

The CDR3 spans 15 residues. Germline lookup yields CDR1 SNHLY and CDR2 FYNNEI. The junction had 7 bases not matched to a gene; V was cut back by 6 bases and J by 3 bases. Libraries were prepared by immunoSEQ multiplex PCR; TCRdb keeps only in-frame clonotypes and omits some of them. The sample includes roughly 54,000 clones, approximately 95% seen only once; the top ten take less than 7%. Healthy Finnish infants undergoing corrective surgery for congenital heart defects provided the donor material. Only four of the eight donors provided a roughly 0.45-1 mL blood sample. No fixed cell number was used; all available blood leukocytes supplied DNA.

The receptor comes from a boy younger than two with a congenital heart defect but otherwise immunologically healthy. The specimen was blood. This chain joins TRBV2 and TRBJ2-1, with TRBD2 matching 8 bases. The CDR3 nucleotides read TGTGCCAGCAGAAATCGGGGGGGCGTCTACAATGAGCAGTTCTTC. Its translation: CASRNRGGVYNEQFF.